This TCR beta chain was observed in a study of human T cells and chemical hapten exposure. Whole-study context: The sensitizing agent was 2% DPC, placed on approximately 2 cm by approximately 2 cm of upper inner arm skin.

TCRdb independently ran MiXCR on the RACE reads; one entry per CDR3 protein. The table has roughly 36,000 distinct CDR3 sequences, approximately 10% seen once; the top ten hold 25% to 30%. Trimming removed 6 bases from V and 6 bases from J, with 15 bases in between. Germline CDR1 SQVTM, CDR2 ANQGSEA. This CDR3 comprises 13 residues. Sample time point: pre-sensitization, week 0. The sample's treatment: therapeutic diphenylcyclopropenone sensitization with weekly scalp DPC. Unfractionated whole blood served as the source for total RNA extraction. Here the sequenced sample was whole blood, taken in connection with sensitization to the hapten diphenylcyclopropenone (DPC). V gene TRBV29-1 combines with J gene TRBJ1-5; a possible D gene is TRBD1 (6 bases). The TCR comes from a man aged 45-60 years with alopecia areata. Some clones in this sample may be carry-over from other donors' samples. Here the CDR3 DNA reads TGCAGCGTACGTATGGACAGTTCTCAGCCCCAGCATTTT. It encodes CSVRMDSSQPQHF.